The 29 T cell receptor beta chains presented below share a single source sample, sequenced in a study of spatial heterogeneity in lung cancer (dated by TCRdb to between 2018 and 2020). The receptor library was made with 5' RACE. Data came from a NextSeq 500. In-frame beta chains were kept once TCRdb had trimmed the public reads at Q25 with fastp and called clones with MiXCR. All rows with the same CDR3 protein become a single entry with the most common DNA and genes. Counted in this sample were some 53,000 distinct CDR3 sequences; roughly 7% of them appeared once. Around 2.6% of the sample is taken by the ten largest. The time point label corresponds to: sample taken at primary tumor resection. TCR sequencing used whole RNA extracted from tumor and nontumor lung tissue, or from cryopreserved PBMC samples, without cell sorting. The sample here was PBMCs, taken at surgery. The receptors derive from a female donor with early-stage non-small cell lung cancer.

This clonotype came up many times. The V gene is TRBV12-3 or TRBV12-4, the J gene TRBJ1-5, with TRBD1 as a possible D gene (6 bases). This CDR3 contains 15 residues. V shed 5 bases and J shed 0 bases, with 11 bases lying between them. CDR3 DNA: TGTGCCAGCAGTCCCCCAGGGGATAGCAATCAGCCCCAGCATTTT. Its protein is CASSPPGDSNQPQHF.

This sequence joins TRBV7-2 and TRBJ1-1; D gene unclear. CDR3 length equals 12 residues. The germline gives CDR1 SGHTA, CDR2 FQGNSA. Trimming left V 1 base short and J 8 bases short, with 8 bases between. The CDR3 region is CASSLGWMEAFF. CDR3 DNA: TGTGCCAGCAGCTTAGGTTGGATGGAAGCTTTCTTT.

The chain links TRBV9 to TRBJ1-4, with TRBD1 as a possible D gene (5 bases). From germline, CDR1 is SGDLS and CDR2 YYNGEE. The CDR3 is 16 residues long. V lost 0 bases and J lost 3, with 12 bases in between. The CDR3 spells CASSVGAGGPNEKLFF. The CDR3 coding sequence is TGTGCCAGCAGCGTAGGGGCCGGGGGACCTAATGAAAAACTGTTTTTT.

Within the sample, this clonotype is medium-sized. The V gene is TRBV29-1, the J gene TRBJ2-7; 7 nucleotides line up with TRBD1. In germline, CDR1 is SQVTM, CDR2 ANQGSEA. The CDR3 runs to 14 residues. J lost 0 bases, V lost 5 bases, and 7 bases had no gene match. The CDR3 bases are TGCAGCGTTTCGGGGACAGAAAGCTCCTACGAGCAGTACTTC. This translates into CSVSGTESSYEQYF.

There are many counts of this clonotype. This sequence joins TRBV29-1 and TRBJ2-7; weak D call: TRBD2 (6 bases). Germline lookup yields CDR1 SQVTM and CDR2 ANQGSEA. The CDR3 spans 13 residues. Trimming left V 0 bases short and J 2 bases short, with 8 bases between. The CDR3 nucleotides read TGCAGCGTTGAAGAGAGGACTACCTACGAGCAGTACTTC. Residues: CSVEERTTYEQYF.

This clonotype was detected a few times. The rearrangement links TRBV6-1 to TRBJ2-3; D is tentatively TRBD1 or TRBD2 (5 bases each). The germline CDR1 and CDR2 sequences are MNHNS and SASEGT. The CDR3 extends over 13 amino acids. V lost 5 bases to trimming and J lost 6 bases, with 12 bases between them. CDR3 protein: CASSRDPSDTQYF. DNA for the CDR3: TGTGCCAGCAGTCGGGACCCAAGCGATACGCAGTATTTT.

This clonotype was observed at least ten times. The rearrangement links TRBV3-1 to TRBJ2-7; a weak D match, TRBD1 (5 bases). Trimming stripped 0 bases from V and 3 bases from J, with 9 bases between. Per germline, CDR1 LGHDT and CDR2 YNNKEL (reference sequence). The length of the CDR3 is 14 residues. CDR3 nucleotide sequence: TGTGCCAGCAGCCAAGATAGGGGAAACTACGAGCAGTACTTC. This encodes CASSQDRGNYEQYF.

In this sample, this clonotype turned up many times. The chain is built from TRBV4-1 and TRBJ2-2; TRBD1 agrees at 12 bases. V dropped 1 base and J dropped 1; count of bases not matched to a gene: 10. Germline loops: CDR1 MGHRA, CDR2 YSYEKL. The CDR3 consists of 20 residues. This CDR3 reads CASSQVPGQGAALNTGELFF. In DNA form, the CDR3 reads TGCGCCAGCAGCCAAGTCCCGGGACAGGGGGCCGCCTTGAACACCGGGGAGCTGTTTTTT.

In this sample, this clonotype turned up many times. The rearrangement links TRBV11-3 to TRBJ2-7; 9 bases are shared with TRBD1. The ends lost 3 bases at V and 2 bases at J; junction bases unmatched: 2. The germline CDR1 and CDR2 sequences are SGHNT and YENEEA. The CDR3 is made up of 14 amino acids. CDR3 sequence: CASSFGTGPYEQYF. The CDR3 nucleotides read TGTGCCAGCAGCTTCGGGACAGGGCCCTACGAGCAGTACTTC.

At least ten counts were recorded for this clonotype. The CDR3 bases are TGTGCCAGCAGTTACGAGACAGTCCCCAACGTCCTGACTTTC. It yields the protein CASSYETVPNVLTF. The chain couples TRBV6-5 to TRBJ2-6; tentatively, D is TRBD1 (5 bases). CDR1 and CDR2 from the germline V gene are MNHEY and SVGAGI. V was cut by 2 bases and J by 8 bases, with 10 bases left in between. The CDR3 sequence is 14 residues long.

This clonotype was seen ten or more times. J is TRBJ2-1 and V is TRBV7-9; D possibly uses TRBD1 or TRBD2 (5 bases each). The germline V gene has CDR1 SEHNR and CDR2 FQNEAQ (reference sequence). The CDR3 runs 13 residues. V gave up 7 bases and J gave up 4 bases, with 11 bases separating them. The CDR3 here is CASIGAFYNEQFF. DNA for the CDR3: TGTGCCAGCATCGGGGCCTTTTACAATGAGCAGTTCTTC. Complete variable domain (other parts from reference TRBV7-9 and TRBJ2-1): DTGVSQNPRHKITKRGQNVTFRCDPISEHNRLYWYRQTLGQGPEFLTYFQNEAQLEKSRLLSDRFSAERPKGSFSTLEIQRTEQGDSAMYLCASIGAFYNEQFFGPGTRLTVL.

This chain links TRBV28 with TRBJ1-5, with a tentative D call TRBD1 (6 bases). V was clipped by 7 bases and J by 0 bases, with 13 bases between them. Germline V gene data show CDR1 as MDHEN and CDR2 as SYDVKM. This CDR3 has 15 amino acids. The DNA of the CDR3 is TGTGCCAGCAACGTAGCGGACAGTAGCAATCAGCCCCAGCATTTT. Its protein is CASNVADSSNQPQHF.

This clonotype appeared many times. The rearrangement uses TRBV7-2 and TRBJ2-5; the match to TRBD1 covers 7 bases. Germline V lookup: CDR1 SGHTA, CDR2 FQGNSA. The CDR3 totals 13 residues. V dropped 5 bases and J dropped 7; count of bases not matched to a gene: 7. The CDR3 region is CASSPTGVGTQYF. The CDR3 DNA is TGTGCCAGCAGCCCCACAGGGGTTGGGACCCAGTACTTC.

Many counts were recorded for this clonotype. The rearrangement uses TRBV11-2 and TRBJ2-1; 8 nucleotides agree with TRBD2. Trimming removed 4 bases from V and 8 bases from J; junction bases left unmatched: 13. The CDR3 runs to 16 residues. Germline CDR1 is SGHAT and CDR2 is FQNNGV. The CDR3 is CASSSRPGGDGYEQFF. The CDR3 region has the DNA TGTGCCAGCAGCTCTCGCCCGGGGGGGGATGGTTATGAGCAGTTCTTC.

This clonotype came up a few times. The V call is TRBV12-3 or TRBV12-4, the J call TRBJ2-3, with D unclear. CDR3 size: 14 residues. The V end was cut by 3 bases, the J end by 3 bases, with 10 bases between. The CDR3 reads CASSFTAITDTQYF. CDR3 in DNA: TGTGCCAGCAGTTTTACGGCCATTACAGATACGCAGTATTTT.

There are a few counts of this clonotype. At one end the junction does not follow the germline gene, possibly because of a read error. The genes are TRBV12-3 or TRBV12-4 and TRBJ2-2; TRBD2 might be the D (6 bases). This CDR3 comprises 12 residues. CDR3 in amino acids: CATNRGNGELFF. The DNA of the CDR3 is TGTGCCACTAATCGGGGGAACGGGGAGCTTTTTTTT.

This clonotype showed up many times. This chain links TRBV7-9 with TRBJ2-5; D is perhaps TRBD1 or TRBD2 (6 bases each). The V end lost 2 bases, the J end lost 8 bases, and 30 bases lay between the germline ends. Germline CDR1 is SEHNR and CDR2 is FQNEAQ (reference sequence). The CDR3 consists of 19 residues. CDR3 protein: CASSLSPRGGWMGNSTQYF. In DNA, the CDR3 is TGTGCCAGCAGCTTATCTCCCAGGGGAGGATGGATGGGGAATTCTACCCAGTACTTC.

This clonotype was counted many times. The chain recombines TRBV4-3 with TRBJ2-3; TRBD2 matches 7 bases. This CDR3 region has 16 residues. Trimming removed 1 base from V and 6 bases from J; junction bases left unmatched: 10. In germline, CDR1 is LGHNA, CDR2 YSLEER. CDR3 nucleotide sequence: TGCGCCAGCAGCCAAGCCACGGGGGGAGTTTCGGATACGCAGTATTTT. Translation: CASSQATGGVSDTQYF.

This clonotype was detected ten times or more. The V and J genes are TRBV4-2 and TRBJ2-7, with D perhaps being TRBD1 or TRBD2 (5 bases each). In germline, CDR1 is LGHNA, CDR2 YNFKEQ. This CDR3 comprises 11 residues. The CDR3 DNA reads TGTGCTAGGCAGGGACCCCTCGAGCAGTACTTC. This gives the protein CARQGPLEQYF.

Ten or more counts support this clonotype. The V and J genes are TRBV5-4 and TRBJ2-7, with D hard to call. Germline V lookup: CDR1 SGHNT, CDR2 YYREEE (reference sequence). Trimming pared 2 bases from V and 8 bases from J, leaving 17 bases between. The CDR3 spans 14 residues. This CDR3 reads CASSLGSPRVQQYF. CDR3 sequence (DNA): TGTGCCAGCAGCTTAGGTTCTCCACGTGTTCAGCAGTACTTC.

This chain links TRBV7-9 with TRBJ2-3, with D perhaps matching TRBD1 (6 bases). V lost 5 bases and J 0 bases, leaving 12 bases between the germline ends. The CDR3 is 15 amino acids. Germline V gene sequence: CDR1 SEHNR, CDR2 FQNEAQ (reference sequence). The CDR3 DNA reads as TGTGCCAGCAGCCGCTGGACAGCTAGCACAGATACGCAGTATTTT. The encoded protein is CASSRWTASTDTQYF.

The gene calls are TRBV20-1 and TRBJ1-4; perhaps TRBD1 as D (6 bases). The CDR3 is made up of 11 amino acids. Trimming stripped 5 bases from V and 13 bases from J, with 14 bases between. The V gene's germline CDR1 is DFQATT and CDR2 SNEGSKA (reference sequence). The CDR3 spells CSAWTDLTLFF. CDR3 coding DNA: TGCAGTGCTTGGACAGACCTAACACTGTTTTTT.

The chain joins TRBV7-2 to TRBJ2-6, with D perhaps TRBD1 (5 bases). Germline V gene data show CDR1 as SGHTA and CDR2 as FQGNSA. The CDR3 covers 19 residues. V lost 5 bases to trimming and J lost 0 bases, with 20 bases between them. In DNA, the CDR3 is TGTGCCAGCAGCCCTATGGGCAGGACACTATACTCTGGGGCCAACGTCCTGACTTTC. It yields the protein CASSPMGRTLYSGANVLTF.

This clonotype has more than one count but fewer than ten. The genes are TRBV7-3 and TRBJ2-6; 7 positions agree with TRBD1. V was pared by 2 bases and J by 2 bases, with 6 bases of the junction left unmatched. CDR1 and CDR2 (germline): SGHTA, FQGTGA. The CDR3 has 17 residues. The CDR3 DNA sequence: TGTGCCAGCAGCTTACGCCACAGGGGAGCTGGGGCCAACGTCCTGACTTTC. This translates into CASSLRHRGAGANVLTF. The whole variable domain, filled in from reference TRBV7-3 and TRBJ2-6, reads GAGVSQTPSNKVTEKGKYVELRCDPISGHTALYWYRQSLGQGPEFLIYFQGTGAADDSGLPNDRFFAVRPEGSVSTLKIQRTERGDSAVYLCASSLRHRGAGANVLTFGAGSRLTVL.

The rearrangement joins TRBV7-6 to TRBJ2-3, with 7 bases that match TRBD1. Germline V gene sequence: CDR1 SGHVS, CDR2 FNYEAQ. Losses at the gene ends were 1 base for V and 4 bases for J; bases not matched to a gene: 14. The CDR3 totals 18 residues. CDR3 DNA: TGTGCCAGCAGCTTAGTGGTAGTGGACAGGATTATCGCAGATACGCAGTATTTT. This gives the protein CASSLVVVDRIIADTQYF.

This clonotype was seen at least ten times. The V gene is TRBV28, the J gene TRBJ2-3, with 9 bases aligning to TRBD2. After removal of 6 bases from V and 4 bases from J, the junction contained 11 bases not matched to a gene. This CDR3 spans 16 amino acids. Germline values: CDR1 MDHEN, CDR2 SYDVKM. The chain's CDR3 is CASRTDYSGGPDTQYF. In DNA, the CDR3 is TGTGCCAGCAGAACCGACTATAGCGGGGGTCCAGATACGCAGTATTTT.

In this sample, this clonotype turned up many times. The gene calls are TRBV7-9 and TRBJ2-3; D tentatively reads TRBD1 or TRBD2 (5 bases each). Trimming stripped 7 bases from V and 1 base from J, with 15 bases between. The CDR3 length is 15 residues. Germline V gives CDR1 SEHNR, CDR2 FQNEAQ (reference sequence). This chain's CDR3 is CASMGPPRGTDTQYF. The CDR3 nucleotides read TGTGCCAGCATGGGACCCCCTCGCGGCACAGATACGCAGTATTTT.

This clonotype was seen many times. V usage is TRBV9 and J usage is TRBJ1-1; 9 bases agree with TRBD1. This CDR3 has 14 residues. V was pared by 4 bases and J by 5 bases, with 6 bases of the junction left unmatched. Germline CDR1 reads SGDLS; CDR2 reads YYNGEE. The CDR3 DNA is TGTGCCAGCAGCTCTCGACAGGGGGGGACTGAAGCTTTCTTT. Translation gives CASSSRQGGTEAFF.

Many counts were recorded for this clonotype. The CDR3 nucleotides are TGTGCCAGCAGCGAGAGACAGGGATACCACGAGCAGTACTTC. This translates into CASSERQGYHEQYF. The chain employs TRBV7-9 and TRBJ2-7, with 7 bases matching TRBD1. Germline CDR1 is SEHNR and CDR2 is FQNEAQ (reference sequence). The CDR3 has 14 amino acids. V lost 5 bases to trimming and J lost 5 bases; unmatched junction nucleotides: 9.